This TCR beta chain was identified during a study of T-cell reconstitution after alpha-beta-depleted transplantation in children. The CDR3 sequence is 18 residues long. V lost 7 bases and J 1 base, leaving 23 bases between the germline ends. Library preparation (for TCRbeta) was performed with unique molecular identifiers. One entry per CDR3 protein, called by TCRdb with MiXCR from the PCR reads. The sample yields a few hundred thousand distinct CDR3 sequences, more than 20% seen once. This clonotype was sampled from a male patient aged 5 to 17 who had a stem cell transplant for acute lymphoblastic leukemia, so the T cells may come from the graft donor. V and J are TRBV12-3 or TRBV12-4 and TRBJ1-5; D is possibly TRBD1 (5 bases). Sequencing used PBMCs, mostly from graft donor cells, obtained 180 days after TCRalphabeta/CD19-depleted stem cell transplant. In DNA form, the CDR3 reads TGTGCCAGCACATTATTCGCGGGAGGAGGGGAAAGCAATCAGCCCCAGCATTTT. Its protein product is CASTLFAGGGESNQPQHF.